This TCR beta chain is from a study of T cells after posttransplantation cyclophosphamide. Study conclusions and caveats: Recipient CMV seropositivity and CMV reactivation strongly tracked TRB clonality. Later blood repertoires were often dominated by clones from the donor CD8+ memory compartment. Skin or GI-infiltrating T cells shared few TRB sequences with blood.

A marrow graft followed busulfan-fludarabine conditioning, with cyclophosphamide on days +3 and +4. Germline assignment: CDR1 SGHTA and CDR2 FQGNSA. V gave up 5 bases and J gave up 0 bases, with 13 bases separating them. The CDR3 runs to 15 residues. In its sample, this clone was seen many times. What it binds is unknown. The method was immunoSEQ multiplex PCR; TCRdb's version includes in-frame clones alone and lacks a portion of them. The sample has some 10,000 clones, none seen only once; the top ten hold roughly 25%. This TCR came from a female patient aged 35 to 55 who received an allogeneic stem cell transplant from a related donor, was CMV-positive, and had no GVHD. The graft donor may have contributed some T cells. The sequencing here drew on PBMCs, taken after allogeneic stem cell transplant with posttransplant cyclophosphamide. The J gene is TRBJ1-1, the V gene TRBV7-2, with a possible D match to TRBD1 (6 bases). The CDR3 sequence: CASSHKTGLNTEAFF. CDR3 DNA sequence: TGTGCCAGCAGCCACAAGACAGGATTGAACACTGAAGCTTTCTTT.